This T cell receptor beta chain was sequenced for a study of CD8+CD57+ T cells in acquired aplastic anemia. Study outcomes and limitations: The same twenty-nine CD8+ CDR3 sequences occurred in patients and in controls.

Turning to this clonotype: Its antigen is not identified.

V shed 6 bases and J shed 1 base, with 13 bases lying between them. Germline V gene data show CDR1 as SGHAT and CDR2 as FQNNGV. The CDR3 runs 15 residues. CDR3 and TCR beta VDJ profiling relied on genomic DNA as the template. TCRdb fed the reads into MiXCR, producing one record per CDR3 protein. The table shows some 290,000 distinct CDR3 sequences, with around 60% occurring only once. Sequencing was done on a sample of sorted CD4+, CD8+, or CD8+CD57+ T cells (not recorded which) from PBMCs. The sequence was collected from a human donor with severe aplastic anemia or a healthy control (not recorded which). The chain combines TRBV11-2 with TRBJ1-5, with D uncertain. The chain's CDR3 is CASSDLTGSNQPQHF. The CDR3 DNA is TGTGCCAGCAGTGATCTCACGGGAAGCAATCAGCCCCAGCATTTT.